This T cell receptor beta chain was sequenced during a study of CD8 T cells in Susac syndrome. When the RNA was reverse transcribed, random hexamers were used with an input of about 0.5 to 1 ug. Amplification of TCR beta CDR3 was carried out by immunoSEQ multiplex PCR, which covered 54 Vbeta and 13 Jbeta segments. From the immunoSEQ multiplex PCR reads, TCRdb called clonotypes with MiXCR, one entry per CDR3 protein. The repertoire holds approximately 220,000 distinct CDR3 sequences, with around 90% as singletons. V shed 8 bases, J shed 6 bases, and the junction held 11 bases outside the gene matches. CDR1 is SGDLS and CDR2 is YYNGEE in the germline V gene. The CDR3 is made up of 15 amino acids.

This receptor was identified in a human donor with multiple sclerosis. Input material: CD8+ T cells from PBMCs. This sequence joins TRBV9 and TRBJ2-2; 9 bases agree with TRBD2. In DNA form, the CDR3 reads TGTGCCAGTTATAGCGGGAGAGAGTCCCCCGGGGAGCTGTTTTTT. This codes for CASYSGRESPGELFF.